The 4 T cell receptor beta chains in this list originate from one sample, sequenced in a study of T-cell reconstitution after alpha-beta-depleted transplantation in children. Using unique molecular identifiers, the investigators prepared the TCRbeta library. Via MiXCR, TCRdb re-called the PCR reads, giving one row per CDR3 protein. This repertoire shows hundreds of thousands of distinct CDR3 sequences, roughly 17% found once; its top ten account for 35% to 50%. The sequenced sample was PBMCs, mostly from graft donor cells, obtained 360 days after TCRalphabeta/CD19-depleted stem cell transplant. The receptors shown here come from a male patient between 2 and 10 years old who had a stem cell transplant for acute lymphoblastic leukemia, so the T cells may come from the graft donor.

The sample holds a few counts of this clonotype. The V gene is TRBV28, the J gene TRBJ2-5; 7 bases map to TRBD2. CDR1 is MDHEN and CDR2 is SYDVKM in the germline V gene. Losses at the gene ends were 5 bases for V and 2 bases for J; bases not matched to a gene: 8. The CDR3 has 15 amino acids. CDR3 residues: CASSRRTSQQETQYF. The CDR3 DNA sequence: TGTGCCAGCAGTCGAAGGACTAGTCAGCAAGAGACCCAGTACTTC.

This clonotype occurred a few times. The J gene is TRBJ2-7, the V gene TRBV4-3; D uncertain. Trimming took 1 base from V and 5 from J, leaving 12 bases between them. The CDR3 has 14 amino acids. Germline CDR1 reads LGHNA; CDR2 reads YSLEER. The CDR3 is CASSQAWTFDEQYF. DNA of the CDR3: TGCGCCAGCAGCCAAGCTTGGACCTTTGACGAGCAGTACTTC.

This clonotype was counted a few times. For the CDR3, the DNA is TGTGCCAGCAGTTTCAGGGCTCTAAGCACAGATACGCAGTATTTT. Protein sequence: CASSFRALSTDTQYF. The J gene is TRBJ2-3, the V gene TRBV28, with TRBD1 as a possible D gene (5 bases). Germline CDR1 and CDR2: MDHEN and SYDVKM. The V end was cut by 3 bases, the J end by 0 bases, with 10 bases between. This CDR3 has 15 residues.

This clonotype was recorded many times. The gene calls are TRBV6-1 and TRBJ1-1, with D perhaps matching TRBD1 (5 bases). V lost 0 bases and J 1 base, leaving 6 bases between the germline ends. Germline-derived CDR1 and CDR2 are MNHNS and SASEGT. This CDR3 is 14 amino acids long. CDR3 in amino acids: CASSEAGPNTEAFF. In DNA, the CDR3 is TGTGCCAGCAGTGAAGCGGGGCCGAACACTGAAGCTTTCTTT.